These 28 T cell receptor beta chains came from one sample sequenced in a study of blood T cell repertoires in COVID-19. The data were produced by immunoSEQ multiplex PCR, yet TCRdb's version contains in-frame clones alone and is incomplete. Of 150,000 to 200,000 clones in the sample, almost 80% were seen once. Sequenced sample: PBMCs or T cells enriched from blood (not recorded which). These receptors originate from a woman aged 45-65 years who had recovered from COVID-19.

The chain employs TRBV29-1 and TRBJ1-3, with 8 bases matching TRBD1. The CDR3 extends over 13 amino acids. V shed 7 bases and J 2 bases; nucleotides not matched to a gene: 4. Germline V gives CDR1 SQVTM, CDR2 ANQGSEA. The CDR3 DNA follows: TGCAGCGCCATGGACAGGGCTGGAAACACCATATATTTT. Its translation is CSAMDRAGNTIYF.

The V call is TRBV2, the J call TRBJ1-3; the match to TRBD1 covers 7 bases. Germline CDR1 reads SNHLY; CDR2 reads FYNNEI. Trimming at V came to 4 bases and at J to 1 base, leaving 13 bases not matched to a gene. The CDR3 has 18 amino acids. The CDR3 reads CASSAPLWDRTSGNTIYF. CDR3 bases: TGTGCCAGCAGTGCACCACTATGGGACAGAACATCTGGAAACACCATATATTTT.

The chain recombines TRBV3-1 (or the pseudogene TRBV3-2) with TRBJ1-6; maybe TRBD1 (5 bases). The germline gives CDR1 LGHDT, CDR2 YNNKEL (reference sequence). V gave up 1 base and J gave up 6 bases, with 13 bases separating them. CDR3 size: 16 residues. This CDR3 is CASSQGPGLGNSPLHF. DNA of the CDR3: TGTGCCAGCAGCCAAGGGCCGGGACTGGGTAATTCACCCCTCCACTTT.

This rearrangement joins TRBV3-1 (or the pseudogene TRBV3-2) to TRBJ2-7; D is ambiguous. Looked up from germline, CDR1 is LGHDT and CDR2 is YNNKEL (reference sequence). V was pared by 5 bases and J by 5 bases, with 19 bases between. CDR3 length: 15 amino acids. The CDR3 coding sequence is TGTGCCAGCAGCAATGAAGCTTTCGTGTTAGACGAGCAGTACTTC. Translated, it gives CASSNEAFVLDEQYF.

The genes are TRBV5-1 and TRBJ2-3; 15 bases fit TRBD2. Trimming at V came to 4 bases and at J to 2 bases, leaving 8 bases not matched to a gene. The length of the CDR3 is 18 residues. Germline lookup yields CDR1 SGHRS and CDR2 YFSETQ. In DNA form, the CDR3 reads TGCGCCAGCAGCCTAGGACTAGCGGGAGGGTCTTTCACAGATACGCAGTATTTT. Amino acids: CASSLGLAGGSFTDTQYF.

The chain uses TRBV29-1 and TRBJ2-5; a weak D match, TRBD1 (6 bases). Germline CDR1 is SQVTM and CDR2 is ANQGSEA. This CDR3 spans 11 amino acids. V was cut by 7 bases and J by 5 bases, with 11 bases left in between. The DNA for the CDR3 is TGCAGCGCTACAGGGTTGGAGACCCAGTACTTC. This sequence encodes CSATGLETQYF.

This chain uses TRBV5-4 with TRBJ2-3; 10 nucleotides match TRBD2. CDR1 is SGHNT, CDR2 YYREEE, per germline (reference sequence). The CDR3 has 15 amino acids. Trimming cost V 6 bases and J 2 bases; bases outside gene matches: 6. DNA of the CDR3: TGTGCCAGCAACCCTAGCGGGAGTCCCACAGATACGCAGTATTTT. Amino acid sequence: CASNPSGSPTDTQYF.

This clone came up a few times. The chain combines TRBV4-1 with TRBJ1-3; 7 bases agree with TRBD1. The CDR3 consists of 17 residues. Germline CDR1 reads MGHRA; CDR2 reads YSYEKL. V was clipped by 1 base and J by 3 bases; unmatched bases: 9. In DNA form, the CDR3 reads TGCGCCAGCAGCCAAGTGATAAACAGGGGCTATGGAAACACCATATATTTT. Amino acids: CASSQVINRGYGNTIYF.

CDR3: CASSQEGGRTGELFF. Here the CDR3 DNA reads TGCGCCAGCAGCCAAGAGGGGGGACGCACCGGGGAGCTGTTTTTT. The V gene is TRBV4-3, the J gene TRBJ2-2; the D gene is possibly TRBD2 (6 bases). Germline V gives CDR1 LGHNA, CDR2 YSLEER. The CDR3 spans 15 residues. V was clipped by 0 bases and J by 4 bases, with 9 bases between them.

In nucleotides, the CDR3 is TGTGCCAGTAGTATCGGGACAGGGGCGAATTCACCCCTCCACTTT. Encoded protein: CASSIGTGANSPLHF. The chain joins TRBV19 to TRBJ1-6; TRBD1 matches 10 bases. The CDR3 is made up of 15 amino acids. The junction had 3 bases not matched to a gene; V was cut back by 3 bases and J by 7 bases. Germline CDR1 and CDR2: LNHDA and SQIVND (reference sequence).

The genes are TRBV7-9 and TRBJ2-1, with D perhaps TRBD2 (6 bases). The length of the CDR3 is 15 residues. The germline V and J ends were trimmed by 2 bases and 4 bases, with 12 bases remaining between them. The V gene's germline CDR1 is SEHNR and CDR2 FQNEAQ (reference sequence). The CDR3: CASSLPSEIYNEQFF. CDR3 bases: TGTGCCAGCAGCTTACCTAGCGAGATATACAATGAGCAGTTCTTC.

As DNA, the CDR3 is TGTGCCAGCAGCCAAGATAGTGGCAGGGACCAAGAGACCCAGTACTTC. Translated: CASSQDSGRDQETQYF. The V and J genes are TRBV3-1 (or the pseudogene TRBV3-2) and TRBJ2-5; D may be TRBD1 (5 bases). CDR1 is LGHDT, CDR2 YNNKEL, per germline (reference sequence). This CDR3 is built from 16 residues. V was shortened by 0 bases and J by 0 bases, with 11 bases between the two germline ends.

V and J are TRBV28 and TRBJ2-2; D remains unclear. Trimming pared 8 bases from V and 0 bases from J, leaving 10 bases between. Germline V gene sequence: CDR1 MDHEN, CDR2 SYDVKM. The CDR3 is 14 amino acids. The CDR3 here is CASRVHANTGELFF. CDR3 DNA sequence: TGTGCCAGCCGGGTACACGCGAACACCGGGGAGCTGTTTTTT.

The chain is built from TRBV5-1 and TRBJ2-1, with D possibly TRBD2 on 6 matching bases. This CDR3 region has 17 residues. CDR1 is SGHRS and CDR2 is YFSETQ in the germline V gene. Trimming took off 0 bases at V and 1 base at J, with 14 bases between the two ends. The CDR3 region has the DNA TGCGCCAGCAGCTTGGGGGGACTCCGGACGTCCTACAATGAGCAGTTCTTC. Translated, it gives CASSLGGLRTSYNEQFF.

V is TRBV28 and J is TRBJ2-7; 9 bases line up with TRBD1. Germline V gives CDR1 MDHEN, CDR2 SYDVKM. V gave up 11 bases and J gave up 3 bases; unmatched junction bases: 11. The CDR3 has 14 amino acids. The CDR3 nucleotides are TGTGCCCATAGCCCGGGACAGGGTTTCTACGAGCAGTACTTC. It codes for CAHSPGQGFYEQYF.

The V call is TRBV19, the J call TRBJ2-7; possible D gene TRBD1, 5 bases. The V end lost 0 bases, the J end lost 2 bases, and 11 bases lay between the germline ends. Germline V CDR1 and CDR2: LNHDA, SQIVND (reference sequence). The CDR3 runs 15 residues. CDR3 protein: CASSIDPQETYEQYF. CDR3 in DNA: TGTGCCAGTAGTATAGATCCACAGGAGACCTACGAGCAGTACTTC.

V gene TRBV7-2 combines with J gene TRBJ2-5; 10 positions match TRBD2. Germline values: CDR1 SGHTA, CDR2 FQGNSA. This CDR3 spans 16 amino acids. With 2 bases clipped from V and 4 bases from J, the junction kept 7 bases outside the gene matches. The CDR3 nucleotides read TGTGCCAGCAGCTTACGGACTAGCGGAGGCGGAGAGACCCAGTACTTC. Translating gives CASSLRTSGGGETQYF.

This clone appeared many times. The CDR3 sequence: CASSLGRGEGYTF. DNA for the CDR3: TGTGCCAGCAGCTTAGGCAGGGGCGAGGGCTACACCTTC. The chain uses TRBV11-2 and TRBJ1-2, with a possible D match to TRBD1 (6 bases). CDR1 is SGHAT and CDR2 is FQNNGV in the germline V gene. Deletions cut 1 base from V and 8 bases from J, with 11 bases between. This CDR3 has 13 amino acids.

This sequence joins TRBV30 and TRBJ2-1; weak D call: TRBD1 (5 bases). Germline V lookup: CDR1 GTSNPN, CDR2 SVGIG (reference sequence). Trimming removed 0 bases at V and 0 bases at J, with 12 bases between. The CDR3 totals 16 residues. This CDR3 reads CAWSVTGSLSYNEQFF. The CDR3 DNA sequence: TGTGCCTGGAGTGTAACAGGTAGCCTCTCCTACAATGAGCAGTTCTTC. The full variable domain, in which reference TRBV30 and TRBJ2-1 provide the parts outside the CDR3, is SQTIHQWPATLVQPVGSPLSLECTVEGTSNPNLYWYRQAAGRGLQLLFYSVGIGQISSEVPQNLSASRPQDRQFILSSKKLLLSDSGFYLCAWSVTGSLSYNEQFFGPGTRLTVL.

This clone was seen just once. The V gene is TRBV12-3 or TRBV12-4, the J gene TRBJ1-5, with D unresolved. CDR3 length equals 12 residues. Trimming removed 3 bases from V and 6 bases from J, with 6 bases in between. CDR3 bases: TGTGCCAGCAGTTTCGCGGGTCAGCCCCAGCATTTT. Amino acid sequence: CASSFAGQPQHF.

The CDR3 coding sequence is TGTGCCAGCTCACCACGTACTCGAGCGGCCCTCCACTTT. It specifies CASSPRTRAALHF. The V call is TRBV18, the J call TRBJ1-6, with unresolved D. Trimming left V 1 base short and J 14 bases short, with 12 bases between. CDR1 KGHSH and CDR2 LQKENI come from the germline V gene. The CDR3 has 13 residues.

This clone appeared once. The chain uses TRBV7-8 and TRBJ1-5; maybe TRBD1 (6 bases). Trimming stripped 10 bases from V and 4 bases from J, with 35 bases between. This CDR3 region has 20 residues. Germline CDR1 is SGHVS and CDR2 is FQNEAQ. In nucleotides, the CDR3 is TGTGCCACGGGCGCCCTTGACAGGCGACGCCTGGGCGAGTATAATCAGCCCCAGCATTTT. Translated: CATGALDRRRLGEYNQPQHF.

The V and J genes are TRBV28 and TRBJ2-5; TRBD1 matches at 8 bases. The germline V gene has CDR1 MDHEN and CDR2 SYDVKM. Unmatched junction bases numbered 5, after V lost 6 bases and J lost 2 bases. The CDR3 is 14 amino acids. The CDR3 sequence is CASRHGTGQETQYF. DNA of the CDR3: TGTGCCAGCAGGCACGGGACAGGACAAGAGACCCAGTACTTC.

The chain is built from TRBV4-1 and TRBJ2-5; 16 positions match TRBD2. Trimming removed 1 base from V and 5 bases from J; junction bases left unmatched: 10. Germline-derived CDR1 and CDR2 are MGHRA and YSYEKL. The CDR3 length is 19 residues. Here the CDR3 reads CASSQGAGLAGGRWETQYF. In DNA form, the CDR3 reads TGCGCCAGCAGCCAAGGAGCGGGACTAGCGGGAGGGAGGTGGGAGACCCAGTACTTC.

The chain couples TRBV7-9 to TRBJ2-1; 7 bases match TRBD2. This CDR3 is 15 amino acids long. Trimming took 1 base from V and 5 from J; bases not matched to a gene: 5. Germline CDR1 reads SEHNR; CDR2 reads FQNEAQ (reference sequence). The CDR3 protein is CASSLVASGDNEQFF. CDR3 in DNA: TGTGCCAGCAGCTTAGTGGCTAGCGGAGACAATGAGCAGTTCTTC.

The rearrangement joins TRBV14 to TRBJ1-2, with D hard to call. There are 14 residues in the CDR3. Germline CDR1 reads SGHDN; CDR2 reads FVKESK. V gave up 5 bases and J gave up 5 bases, with 15 bases separating them. The CDR3 DNA is TGTGCCAGCAGCTACGACACGAAGGCGTATGGCTACACCTTC. It specifies CASSYDTKAYGYTF.

Here the CDR3 reads CASSSTSGTYEQYF. CDR3 nucleotide sequence: TGTGCCAGCAGCTCGACTAGCGGAACCTACGAGCAGTACTTC. The chain has TRBV5-4 and TRBJ2-7; 9 bases align to TRBD2. Germline lookup yields CDR1 SGHNT and CDR2 YYREEE (reference sequence). V shed 3 bases, J shed 2 bases, and the junction held 3 bases outside the gene matches. CDR3 length equals 14 residues.

The chain employs TRBV4-2 and TRBJ2-3; D remains ambiguous. The CDR3 contains 14 residues. The V end was cut by 0 bases, the J end by 0 bases, with 4 bases between. The germline V gene has CDR1 LGHNA and CDR2 YNFKEQ. In DNA form, the CDR3 reads TGTGCCAGCAGCCAAGATAGCAGCACAGATACGCAGTATTTT. Its protein is CASSQDSSTDTQYF.